This T cell receptor (beta chain) was captured in a study of CD8 T cells in ankylosing spondylitis. TCRdb reanalysed the 5' RACE reads using MiXCR and keeps one entry per CDR3 protein. This sample yields a few hundred thousand distinct CDR3 sequences, of which roughly an eighth are seen a single time; around 6.8% belongs to the top ten. Whole-study findings and limits: Previous work reported some of these motif variants in the synovial fluid and blood of reactive arthritis. Researchers reportedly found disease-linked clones significantly enriched in matched ankylosing spondylitis synovial fluid. A TCR beta motif made of several highly homologous variants seemed typical of ankylosing spondylitis blood.

This clonotype was counted ten times or more. Its antigen is not known. Germline values: CDR1 MNHEY, CDR2 SMNVEV (reference sequence). The CDR3 runs 16 residues. Trimming left V 3 bases short and J 1 base short, with 14 bases between. Material for sequencing was blood, either unsorted or a sorted T cell fraction (not recorded which). This TCR derives from a male donor with ankylosing spondylitis. The chain has TRBV27 and TRBJ2-3; D possibly corresponds to TRBD1 (5 bases). CDR3: CASSLTATYGTDTQYF. The DNA for the CDR3 is TGTGCCAGCAGTTTGACAGCAACGTACGGCACAGATACGCAGTATTTT.